The subject of this entry is one TCR beta chain. Its antigen is undetermined. Sequencing was performed with immunoSEQ multiplex PCR; in TCRdb, only in-frame clones are kept and a portion is missing. The sample lists about 6,500 clones, about 85% occurring once. These data belong to a study of OX40 agonist ivuxolimab in advanced cancers. Study-level information: As their treatment, patients were administered ivuxolimab, an agonistic anti-OX40 (CD134) antibody. Study outcomes and limitations: Low normalized T-cell clonal expansion was additionally recorded for some nonresponders. At 0.1 to 3.0 mg/kg, CD4+ and CD8+ blood T cells expanded clonally by week 6.

This TCR came from an adult with an advanced solid tumor such as melanoma, head and neck, liver or kidney cancer. Source: CD4+ or CD8+ T cells sorted from blood, taken in a trial of the OX40 agonist ivuxolimab.

CDR3 sequence: CASSSRQGTPYEQYF. Written as DNA, the CDR3 is TGTGCCAGCAGTTCCCGACAGGGTACGCCCTACGAGCAGTACTTC. The rearrangement uses TRBV27 and TRBJ2-7, with TRBD1 identical over 7 bases. The germline V gene encodes CDR1 MNHEY and CDR2 SMNVEV (reference sequence). The CDR3 covers 15 residues. The J segment lost 2 bases and the V segment lost 4 bases, leaving 8 bases of the junction unmatched.